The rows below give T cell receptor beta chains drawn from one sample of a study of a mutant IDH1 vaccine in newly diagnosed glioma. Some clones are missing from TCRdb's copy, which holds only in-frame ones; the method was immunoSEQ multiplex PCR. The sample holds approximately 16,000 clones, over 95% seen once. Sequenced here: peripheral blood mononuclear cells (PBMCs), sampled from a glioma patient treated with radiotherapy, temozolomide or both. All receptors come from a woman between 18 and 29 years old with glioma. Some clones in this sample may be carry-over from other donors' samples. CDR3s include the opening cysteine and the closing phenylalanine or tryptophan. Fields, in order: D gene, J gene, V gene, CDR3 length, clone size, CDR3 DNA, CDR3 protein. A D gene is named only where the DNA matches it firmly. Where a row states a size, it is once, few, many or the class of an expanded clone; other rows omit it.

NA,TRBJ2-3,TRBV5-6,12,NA,TGTGCCAGCAGCTTTCCTCCAGATACGCAGTATTTT,CASSFPPDTQYF
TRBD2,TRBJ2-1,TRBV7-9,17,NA,TGTGCCAGCAGCACCGGACTAGCGGGAGAGAGTTACAATGAGCAGTTCTTC,CASSTGLAGESYNEQFF
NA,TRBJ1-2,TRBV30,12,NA,TGTGCCTGGAGTGCGCAGTCGGGTGGCTACACCTTC,CAWSAQSGGYTF
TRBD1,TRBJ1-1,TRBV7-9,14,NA,TGTGCCAGCAGCTTAGGGACAGGGTGGACTGAAGCTTTCTTT,CASSLGTGWTEAFF
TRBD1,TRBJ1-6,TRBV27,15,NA,TGTGCCAGCAGTTCGACCGGGACAGGGAATTCACCCCTCCACTTT,CASSSTGTGNSPLHF
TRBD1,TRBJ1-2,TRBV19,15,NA,TGTGCCAGTAGTTCAACCACCGGGACAGTTTATGGCTACACCTTC,CASSSTTGTVYGYTF
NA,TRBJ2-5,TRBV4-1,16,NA,TGCGCCAGCAGCCTTACGGGCAATGGGATTCAAGAGACCCAGTACTTC,CASSLTGNGIQETQYF
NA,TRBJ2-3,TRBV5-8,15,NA,TGTGCCAGCAGCTTAGGGATTGGAGGCACAGATACGCAGTATTTT,CASSLGIGGTDTQYF
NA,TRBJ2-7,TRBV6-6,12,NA,TGTGCCAGCAGGCCAGGGACCTACGAGCAGTACTTC,CASRPGTYEQYF
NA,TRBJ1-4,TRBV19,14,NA,TGTGCCAGTAGTATCTGGGGATCCAATGAAAAACTGTTTTTT,CASSIWGSNEKLFF
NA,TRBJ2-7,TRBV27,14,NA,TGTGCCAGCAGTTTGGTGGGGATAAAGTACGAGCAGTACTTC,CASSLVGIKYEQYF
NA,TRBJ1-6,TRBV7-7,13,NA,TGTGCTAGCAGCTTGGTGGGAGATTCACCCCTCCACTTT,CASSLVGDSPLHF
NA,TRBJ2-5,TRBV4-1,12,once,TGCGCCAGCAGCCAAGATGATCACCCCCAGTACTTC,CASSQDDHPQYF
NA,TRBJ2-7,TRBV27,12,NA,TGTGCCAGCCACGATGGGGGACCCGAGCAGTACTTC,CASHDGGPEQYF
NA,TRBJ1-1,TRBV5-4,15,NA,TGTGCCAGCAGCTTCACGGACCCCCGAGGCACTGAAGCTTTCTTT,CASSFTDPRGTEAFF
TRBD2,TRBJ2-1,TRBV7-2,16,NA,TGTGCCAGCAGCTCGGGACTAGCTCGGTCCTACAATGAGCAGTTCTTC,CASSSGLARSYNEQFF
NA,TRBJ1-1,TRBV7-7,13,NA,TGTGCTAGCAGCCGCGATCAGAACACTGAAGCTTTCTTT,CASSRDQNTEAFF
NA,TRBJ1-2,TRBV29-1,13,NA,TGCAGCGTTGCCTCAGGATCCCTCTATGGCTACACCTTC,CSVASGSLYGYTF
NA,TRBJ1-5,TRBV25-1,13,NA,TGTGCCAGCCCCCCATGGGGTAATCAGCCCCAGCATTTT,CASPPWGNQPQHF
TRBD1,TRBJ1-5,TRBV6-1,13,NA,TGTGCCACGAAGCAGGGGGCCGAACAGCCCCAGCATTTT,CATKQGAEQPQHF